This T cell receptor beta chain was identified during a study of early T cells in non-severe SARS-CoV-2 infection. Germline values: CDR1 SQVTM, CDR2 ANQGSEA. V shed 4 bases and J shed 4 bases, with 8 bases lying between them. CDR3 length equals 11 residues. Worth noting for this clonotype: Its antigen is still unknown.

Study-wide points: Matching results from VDJdb favored anti-spike CD8 responses, leaving private and CD4 specificities undetected.

Individually, cDNA molecules had unique molecular identifiers attached to them. TCRdb called the 5' RACE reads again in MiXCR, with one record for every CDR3 protein. The sample carries approximately 100,000 distinct CDR3 sequences, less than 15% recorded once. The genes are TRBV29-1 and TRBJ2-7, with D perhaps being TRBD1 or TRBD2 (5 bases each). The receptor was derived from an adult who was a healthcare worker with PCR-confirmed SARS-CoV-2 infection or an uninfected control (not recorded which). The source material was whole blood. DNA of the CDR3: TGCAGCGTTGGCGAGGGGTACGAGCAGTACTTC. Translation: CSVGEGYEQYF.